This TCR beta chain was captured by sequencing in a study of neoadjuvant anti-PD-1 for oral cavity cancer. Study summary: Patients mostly received three to four biweekly nivolumab doses at 3 mg/kg before surgery. Non-progressing patients received a fourth nivolumab dose near day 43, then surgery on days 50-56.

Patients were newly diagnosed with stage II-IVA oral cavity squamous cell carcinoma without prior systemic or radiation treatment. The patients had HPV-negative, locally advanced oral cavity squamous cell carcinoma. The CDR3 extends over 15 amino acids. From germline, CDR1 is LNHDA and CDR2 SQIVND (reference sequence). The V segment lost 9 bases and the J segment 1 base; nucleotides outside the gene matches: 6. Produced via immunoSEQ multiplex PCR; TCRdb's table is partial and in-frame only. This table has over 15,000 clones, approximately 71% appearing once. This receptor was identified in a person aged 35-79 years with oral cavity squamous cell carcinoma. Sequencing used PBMCs, obtained before nivolumab (anti-PD-1) treatment. The chain recombines TRBV19 with TRBJ2-6; 7 nucleotides agree with TRBD1. The CDR3 spells CASTGVESGANVLTF. The CDR3 bases are TGTGCCAGCACAGGGGTAGAGTCTGGGGCCAACGTCCTGACTTTC. Looking up the rest from reference TRBV19 and TRBJ2-6 gives the full variable domain: DGGITQSPKYLFRKEGQNVTLSCEQNLNHDAMYWYRQDPGQGLRLIYYSQIVNDFQKGDIAEGYSVSREKKESFPLTVTSAQKNPTAFYLCASTGVESGANVLTFGAGSRLTVL.